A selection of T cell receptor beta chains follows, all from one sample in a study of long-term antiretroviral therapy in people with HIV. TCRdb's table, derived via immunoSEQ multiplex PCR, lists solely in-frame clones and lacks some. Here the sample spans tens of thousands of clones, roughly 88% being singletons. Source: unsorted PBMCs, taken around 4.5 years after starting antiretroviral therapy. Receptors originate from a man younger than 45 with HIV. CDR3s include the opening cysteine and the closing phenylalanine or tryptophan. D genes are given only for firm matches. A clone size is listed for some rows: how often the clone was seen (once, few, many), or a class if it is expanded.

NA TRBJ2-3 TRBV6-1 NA CASRTADTQYF TGTGCCAGCAGGACGGCAGATACGCAGTATTTT
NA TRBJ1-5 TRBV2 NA CASSRDSNQPQHF TGTGCCAGCAGCAGGGATAGCAATCAGCCCCAGCATTTT
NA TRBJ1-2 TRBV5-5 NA CASSRRTEPYGYTF TGTGCCAGCAGCCGCAGGACAGAACCCTATGGCTACACCTTC
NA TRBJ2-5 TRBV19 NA CASSIQETQYF TGTGCCAGTAGTATCCAAGAGACCCAGTACTTC
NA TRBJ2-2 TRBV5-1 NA CASSQDANTGELFF TGCGCCAGCAGCCAGGACGCGAACACCGGGGAGCTGTTTTTT
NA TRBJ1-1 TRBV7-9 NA CASSLGQGRGTEAFF TGTGCCAGCAGCTTAGGGCAGGGGAGGGGTACTGAAGCTTTCTTT
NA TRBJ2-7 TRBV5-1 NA CASTPDEAYEQYF TGCGCCAGCACCCCGGACGAGGCCTACGAGCAGTACTTC
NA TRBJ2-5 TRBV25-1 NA CASSDRDDTGTQYF TGTGCCAGCAGTGACCGGGACGATACCGGGACCCAGTACTTC
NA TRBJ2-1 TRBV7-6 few CASSLAWEGADEQFF TGTGCCAGCAGCTTAGCATGGGAGGGGGCAGATGAGCAGTTCTTC
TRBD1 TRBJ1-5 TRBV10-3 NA CAISESYTGGNQPQHF TGTGCCATCAGTGAGTCGTACACAGGGGGCAATCAGCCCCAGCATTTT
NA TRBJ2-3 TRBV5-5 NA CAPPTSCPVTDTQYF TGTGCCCCCCCGACTAGTTGCCCAGTCACAGATACGCAGTATTTT
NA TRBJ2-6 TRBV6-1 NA CASSEEGSGANVLTF TGTGCCAGCAGTGAGGAAGGCTCTGGGGCCAACGTCCTGACTTTC
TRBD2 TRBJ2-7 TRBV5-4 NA CASSAGPGLATRQYF TGTGCCAGCAGCGCGGGTCCGGGACTAGCGACCCGGCAGTACTTC
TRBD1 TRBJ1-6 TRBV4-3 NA CASSRSYGTGEPNSPLHF TGCGCCAGCAGCCGCTCCTACGGGACAGGGGAACCAAATTCACCCCTCCACTTT
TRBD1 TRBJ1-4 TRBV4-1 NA CASSLQLSGQGDEKLFF TGCGCCAGCAGCCTCCAGCTTTCGGGACAGGGAGATGAAAAACTGTTTTTT
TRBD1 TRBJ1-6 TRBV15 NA CATSRDHVPGTGDSPLHF TGTGCCACCAGCAGAGACCACGTTCCGGGGACAGGGGATTCACCCCTCCACTTT
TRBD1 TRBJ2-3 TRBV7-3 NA CASSGTGTDTQYF TGTGCCAGCAGCGGGACAGGGACAGATACGCAGTATTTT
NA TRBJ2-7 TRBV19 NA CASSIGGGGSYEQYF TGTGCCAGTAGTATCGGCGGCGGAGGCTCCTACGAGCAGTACTTC
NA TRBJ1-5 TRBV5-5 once CASSLGGLSNQPQHF TGTGCCAGCAGCTTGGGGGGATTAAGCAATCAGCCCCAGCATTTT
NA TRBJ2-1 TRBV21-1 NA CASSKRRKRGPGDEQFF TGTGCCAGCAGCAAAAGGAGAAAGCGGGGGCCTGGGGATGAGCAGTTCTTC
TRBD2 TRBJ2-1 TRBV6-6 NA CASSYSGGAGEFF TGTGCCAGCAGTTACTCCGGGGGGGCGGGAGAGTTCTTC
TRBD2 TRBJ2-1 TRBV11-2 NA CASSTSGRAEDEQFF TGTGCCAGCAGTACTAGCGGGAGGGCCGAGGATGAGCAGTTCTTC
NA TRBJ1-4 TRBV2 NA CASSEGPGMGEKLFF TGTGCCAGCAGTGAGGGTCCGGGGATGGGTGAAAAACTGTTTTTT
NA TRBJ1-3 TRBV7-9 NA CASSLTGGDTIYF TGTGCCAGCAGCTTAACCGGGGGGGACACCATATATTTT
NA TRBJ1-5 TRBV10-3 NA CAISKDSNGQPQHF TGTGCCATCAGTAAGGACAGTAATGGCCAGCCCCAGCATTTT
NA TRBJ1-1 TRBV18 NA CASSPRGGDTEAFF TGTGCCAGCTCACCACGGGGGGGGGACACTGAAGCTTTCTTT
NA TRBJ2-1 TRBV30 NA CAWSVQSGHNEQFF TGTGCCTGGAGTGTACAAAGCGGACACAATGAGCAGTTCTTC
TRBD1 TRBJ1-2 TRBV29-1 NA CSVEDSAGGKVGYTF TGCAGCGTTGAAGACTCGGCAGGGGGCAAGGTTGGCTACACCTTC
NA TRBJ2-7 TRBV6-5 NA CASSMGRGIYEQYF TGTGCCAGCAGTATGGGACGGGGTATCTACGAGCAGTACTTC
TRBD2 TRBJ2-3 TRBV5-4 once CASMVAGGSTDTQYF TGTGCCAGCATGGTAGCGGGGGGAAGCACAGATACGCAGTATTTT
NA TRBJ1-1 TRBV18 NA CASSLRGGTPDRTEAFF TGTGCCAGCTCGTTGAGGGGAGGGACTCCAGATCGCACTGAAGCTTTCTTT
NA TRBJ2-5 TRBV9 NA CASSVQETQYF TGTGCCAGCAGCGTACAAGAGACCCAGTACTTC
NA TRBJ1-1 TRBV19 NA CASSIGRWRTEAFF TGTGCCAGTAGTATAGGCAGGTGGCGAACTGAAGCTTTCTTT
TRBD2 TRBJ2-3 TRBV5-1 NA CASSFKRDSTDTQYF TGCGCCAGCAGCTTCAAGCGGGATTCCACAGATACGCAGTATTTT
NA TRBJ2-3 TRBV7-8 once CASSSRRTDTQYF TGTGCCAGCAGCTCTAGGAGGACAGATACGCAGTATTTT
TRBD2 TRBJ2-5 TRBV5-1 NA CASSPDAREGGETQYF TGCGCCAGCAGCCCCGACGCGCGGGAGGGCGGGGAGACCCAGTACTTC
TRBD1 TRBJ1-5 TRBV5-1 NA CASSLGQGGQPQHF TGCGCCAGCAGCTTGGGACAGGGGGGACAGCCCCAGCATTTT